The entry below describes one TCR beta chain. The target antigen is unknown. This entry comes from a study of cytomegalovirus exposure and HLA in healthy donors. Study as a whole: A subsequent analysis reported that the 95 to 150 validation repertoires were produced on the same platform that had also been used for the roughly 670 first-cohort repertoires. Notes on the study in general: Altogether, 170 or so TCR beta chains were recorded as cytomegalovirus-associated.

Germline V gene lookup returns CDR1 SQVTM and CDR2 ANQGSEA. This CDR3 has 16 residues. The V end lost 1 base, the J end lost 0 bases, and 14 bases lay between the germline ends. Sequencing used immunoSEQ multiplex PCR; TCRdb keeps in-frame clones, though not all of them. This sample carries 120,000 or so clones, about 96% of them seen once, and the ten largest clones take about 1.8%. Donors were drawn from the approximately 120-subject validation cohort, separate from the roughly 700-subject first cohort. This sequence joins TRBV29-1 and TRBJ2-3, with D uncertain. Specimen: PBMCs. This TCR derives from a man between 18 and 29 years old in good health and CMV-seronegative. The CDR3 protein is CSVEGLVRTSTDTQYF. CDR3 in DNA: TGCAGCGTTGAAGGGCTAGTTCGTACTAGCACAGATACGCAGTATTTT.